This T cell receptor beta chain was identified during a study of blood T cell repertoires in COVID-19. As for the study in general: Acute-phase and convalescent COVID-19 samples originated in the United States, Italy and Spain.

There are 11 residues in the CDR3. Germline assignment: CDR1 LGHDT and CDR2 YNNKEL (reference sequence). Trimming removed 7 bases at V and 4 bases at J, with 5 bases between. As originally analysed: Reference gene primers were amplified, and this amplification served to estimate nucleated cell counts. Data came from immunoSEQ multiplex PCR; TCRdb stores just in-frame clones and leaves some out. Clone size and the V and J calls come from that table; the DNA yielded D and trimming. This sample has about 140,000 clones, with approximately 80% found just once. The TCR sequence derives from a woman aged 80 or over in a cohort sampled during active or convalescent COVID-19. The chain joins TRBV3-1 (or the pseudogene TRBV3-2) to TRBJ2-1; D unclear. Sequenced sample: peripheral blood. This CDR3 reads CASTGYNEQFF. Here the CDR3 DNA reads TGTGCCAGCACCGGGTACAATGAGCAGTTCTTC.